This TCR beta chain was identified in a study of T cell responses to AZD1222 COVID-19 vaccine. General study results and limits: Reports say nearly half of spike-specific TCRs go after unmutated variant regions. Repertoire samples came only from after the peak T cell response.

The repertoire was sequenced with immunoSEQ multiplex PCR; TCRdb's copy has only in-frame clones and lacks some. Altogether some 150,000 clones are present, around nine tenths being singletons, with the ten largest covering 2.5% to 3%. With respect to this clone: Its antigen is undetermined.

Per the germline V gene, CDR1 is SGHRS and CDR2 is YFSETQ. This CDR3 spans 13 amino acids. The junction had 2 bases not matched to a gene; V was cut back by 3 bases and J by 8 bases. V gene TRBV5-1 combines with J gene TRBJ1-4, with TRBD1 matching over 9 bases. Sequenced here: peripheral blood, sampled on day 0 of MenACWY control vaccination. The sequence was obtained from an adult in good health. In nucleotides, the CDR3 is TGCGCCAGCAGCTCTGGGACAGGGGAAAAACTGTTTTTT. Protein sequence: CASSSGTGEKLFF.